These T cell receptor beta chains were read from a single sample in a study of identical twins. TCRdb passed the 5' RACE reads through MiXCR, listing each CDR3 protein once. This repertoire shows a few hundred thousand distinct CDR3 sequences, roughly 26% found once; its top ten account for 2.9%. This same sample was also part of a study on T cells expressing NK-cell markers.

Source material: CD4+ T cells sorted from blood. These receptors were obtained from a young woman in good health. Each CDR3 is given with its conserved first and last residue. A D gene is named only where the DNA matches it firmly. The size field is filled for only some rows; it gives once, few, many or a size class.

v_gene	abundance	d_gene	j_gene	CDR3aa	CDR3nt
TRBV5-1	NA	NA	TRBJ2-2	CASSMSQGTGELFF	TGCGCCAGCAGCATGTCACAGGGAACCGGGGAGCTGTTTTTT
TRBV15	NA	NA	TRBJ1-1	CATSASRRAEAFF	TGTGCCACCAGCGCTTCCAGACGGGCTGAAGCTTTCTTT
TRBV20-1	NA	NA	TRBJ1-1	CSARWDTEAFF	TGCAGTGCCCGGTGGGACACTGAAGCTTTCTTT
TRBV7-9	NA	NA	TRBJ1-1	CASLRDMNTEAFF	TGTGCCAGCCTGCGGGACATGAACACTGAAGCTTTCTTT
TRBV20-1	NA	TRBD1	TRBJ2-1	CSAIRQGANEQFF	TGCAGTGCAATACGACAGGGGGCCAATGAGCAGTTCTTC
TRBV7-9	few	NA	TRBJ2-1	CASSLDRGSSYNEQFF	TGTGCCAGCAGCTTAGATAGGGGGAGCTCCTACAATGAGCAGTTCTTC
TRBV4-3	few	NA	TRBJ1-4	CASSQVGAAVEKLFF	TGCGCCAGCAGCCAAGTAGGGGCGGCTGTCGAAAAACTGTTTTTT
TRBV20-1	NA	TRBD2	TRBJ2-7	CSAAVLAGGRYEQYF	TGCAGTGCTGCCGTACTAGCGGGAGGGCGCTACGAGCAGTACTTC
TRBV14	NA	NA	TRBJ2-3	CASSPWGAKRYF	TGTGCCAGCAGCCCATGGGGGGCGAAGAGATATTTT
TRBV20-1	few	TRBD2	TRBJ2-5	CSAIPGTREATQYF	TGCAGTGCTATCCCCGGGACTAGAGAAGCGACCCAGTACTTC
TRBV30	NA	NA	TRBJ1-1	CAWTVMNTEAFF	TGTGCCTGGACAGTGATGAACACTGAAGCTTTCTTT
TRBV20-1	few	NA	TRBJ2-3	CSAYGGGRGTDTQYF	TGCAGTGCTTATGGAGGGGGCAGGGGCACAGATACGCAGTATTTT
TRBV5-1	few	NA	TRBJ2-5	CASSLASGIVETQYF	TGCGCCAGCAGCTTGGCCTCAGGGATCGTCGAGACCCAGTACTTC
TRBV14	NA	TRBD1	TRBJ1-5	CASSRDSPNQPQHF	TGTGCCAGCAGCCGGGACAGCCCTAATCAGCCCCAGCATTTT
TRBV5-5	few	NA	TRBJ1-6	CASSWGGINSPLHF	TGTGCCAGCAGCTGGGGTGGAATAAACTCACCCCTCCACTTT
TRBV24-1	NA	NA	TRBJ1-3	CATRDTRGTIYF	TGTGCCACCAGGGACACACGGGGCACCATATATTTT